The 30 T cell receptor delta chains listed next were all sequenced from one sample in a study of delta chains in infants with herpesvirus infections. Reverse transcription of PBMC RNA used primers specific for the gamma and delta chains. TCRdb re-processed the RT-PCR reads via CATT. Of hundreds of delta-chain clones in the sample, about 16% were seen once. The sequencing used peripheral blood, collected at time point 1 of longitudinal follow-up. The receptors were gathered from a human donor who was a Ugandan infant, either HIV-exposed or HIV-unexposed (not recorded which).

This clone has just a few counts. A read error is likely here: a far larger clone is one base away. The chain has TRAV29/DV5 and TRDJ1; D remains ambiguous. Trimming left V 3 bases short and J 0 bases short, with 24 bases between. Germline V gene lookup returns CDR1 NSMFDY and CDR2 ISSIKDK. The CDR3 has 18 residues. The CDR3 coding sequence is TGTGCAGCAATCCCCTCACAAGCTAGCCGAATATACACCGATAAACTCATCTTT. This codes for CAAIPSQASRIYTDKLIF.

This clone occurred a few times. One base separates it from a far larger clone, so it is likely a read error. V is TRDV1 and J is TRDJ2; 9 positions match TRDD3. Trimming took 5 bases from V and 12 from J; bases not matched to a gene: 19. Germline CDR1 reads TSWWSYY; CDR2 reads QGS. The CDR3 length is 17 residues. CDR3 residues: CALGTDEFGDTTDKLFF. Here the CDR3 DNA reads TGTGCTCTTGGGACTGATGAGTTTGGGGATACGACCGATAAACTCTTCTTT.

This clone is labeled as large. Other DNA sequences in the sample encode the same CDR3. V usage is TRDV1 and J usage is TRDJ1, with 11 bases aligning to TRDD3. In germline, CDR1 is TSWWSYY, CDR2 QGS. The CDR3 consists of 26 residues. V gave up 4 bases and J gave up 2 bases; unmatched junction bases: 36. The CDR3 DNA reads as TGTGCTCTTGGGGCCCCCCCTTCCTACCCCAGTCGCCTGGGGGATACAGGGGATAGGAGGACCGATAAACTCATCTTT. This encodes CALGAPPSYPSRLGDTGDRRTDKLIF.

A word on this clone: Only one base separates this from a far larger clonotype, so it likely reflects a read error. The rearrangement joins TRAV29/DV5 to TRDJ1; D may be TRDD3 (5 bases). In germline, CDR1 is NSMFDY, CDR2 ISSIKDK. The CDR3 sequence is 18 residues long. The CDR3: CATSAGGYVLEYTDKLIF. In DNA form, the CDR3 reads TGTGCAACAAGCGCCGGGGGCTACGTACTGGAGTACACCGATAAACTCATCTTT.

For this clone: A far larger clone is off by one base, so a read error is likely. The V and J genes are TRDV2 and TRDJ3; 8 bases map to TRDD3. TCRdb is silent on the J gene; assignment here came from matching the DNA to germline. This CDR3 has 22 residues. In germline, CDR1 is GEAIGNYY, CDR2 EKD. The CDR3 region has the DNA TGTGCCTGTGACTCCCCGGAGTGGGGGATTCACGCTCGCTCCTGGGACACCCAACAGATGTTTTTC. This gives the protein CACDSPEWGIHARSWDTQQMFF.

With respect to this clone: This likely stems from a read error, as it lies one base from a far larger clone. CDR3 loop: CAASKGSPAAQLFF. The CDR3 coding sequence is TGTGCAGCAAGTAAAGGATCCCCCGCGGCACAACTCTTCTTT. The chain employs TRAV29/DV5 and TRDJ2; D remains unclear. TCRdb records no J gene; here it was assigned by comparing the DNA to germline. V was clipped by 2 bases and J by 8 bases, with 16 bases between them. Germline V gene sequence: CDR1 NSMFDY, CDR2 ISSIKDK. CDR3 length: 14 amino acids.

In regard to this clone: A read error is likely here: a far larger clone is one base away. The chain carries TRDV2 and TRDJ3, with D unresolved. As TCRdb names no J gene, one was assigned here on the basis of a DNA match to germline. Germline V gene data show CDR1 as GEAIGNYY and CDR2 as EKD. The CDR3 covers 13 residues. V was clipped by 3 bases and J by 1 base, with 0 bases between them. This chain's CDR3 is CACDSWDTRQMFF. The CDR3 DNA is TGTGCCTGTGACTCCTGGGACACCCGACAGATGTTTTTC.

To note about this clone: One base separates it from a far larger clone, so it is likely a read error. Other DNA sequences in this sample translate to the same CDR3. The chain joins TRAV29/DV5 to TRDJ1; the D is unclear. Germline V gives CDR1 NSMFDY, CDR2 ISSIKDK. The V end lost 3 bases, the J end lost 2 bases, and 26 bases lay between the germline ends. The length of the CDR3 is 18 residues. Here the CDR3 DNA reads TGTGCAGCAATCACCTCACAAGCTAGCCGAATATATACCGATAAACTCATCTTT. Its translation is CAAITSQASRIYTDKLIF.

This clone rates as large (0.1 to 1%). The chain employs TRDV2 and TRDJ1; 7 bases fit TRDD3. The length of the CDR3 is 14 residues. J gave up 1 base and V 1 base, and 2 bases lay outside the gene matches. CDR1 and CDR2 from the germline V gene are GEAIGNYY and EKD. The CDR3 region is CACDTGGFTDKLIF. CDR3 nucleotides: TGTGCCTGTGACACGGGGGGATTCACCGATAAACTCATCTTT.

This clone is judged large. CDR3 in DNA: TGTGCTCTTGGGGAACTAGGCCTTCCAACCATACTGGGGGAAAACACCGATAAACTCATCTTT. Its translation is CALGELGLPTILGENTDKLIF. The V and J genes are TRDV1 and TRDJ1; 9 nucleotides agree with TRDD3. The CDR3 runs 21 residues. J gave up 0 bases and V 0 bases, and 17 bases lay outside the gene matches. CDR1 TSWWSYY and CDR2 QGS come from the germline V gene.

On this clone: A single base is all that separates this from a far larger clone, so a read error is likely. The CDR3 protein is CAASARGYVLEYTDKLIF. Written as DNA, the CDR3 is TGTGCAGCAAGCGCCAGGGGCTACGTACTGGAGTACACCGATAAACTCATCTTT. This chain joins TRAV29/DV5 and TRDJ1, with a tentative D call TRDD3 (5 bases). The CDR3 covers 18 residues. CDR1 is NSMFDY and CDR2 is ISSIKDK in the germline V gene. Trimming took 0 bases from V and 0 from J, leaving 21 bases between them.

As to this clone: Only one base separates this from a far larger clonotype, so it likely reflects a read error. The rearrangement links TRDV1 to TRDJ1; TRDD3 aligns across 7 bases. This CDR3 comprises 19 residues. CDR1 and CDR2 (germline): TSWWSYY, QGS. Trimming cost V 0 bases and J 3 bases; bases outside gene matches: 16. The CDR3 DNA follows: TGTGCTCTTGGGGAACTATCGGGGGGGGCTGCGGGGGATCCCGATAAACTCATCTTT. Protein: CALGELSGGAAGDPDKLIF.

This clone is hyperexpanded (1% or more) by share. This chain uses TRDV1 with TRDJ1; D gene unclear. V dropped 4 bases and J dropped 3 bases, with 15 bases sitting between them. The CDR3 runs 15 residues. The germline gives CDR1 TSWWSYY, CDR2 QGS. The CDR3 DNA sequence: TGTGCTCTTGGGGCCACGGTCTTTCGGGCCGATAAACTCATCTTT. Its translation: CALGATVFRADKLIF.

CDR3 sequence reads: CACDTWGMSSWDTRQMFF. The DNA of the CDR3 is TGTGCCTGTGACACCTGGGGGATGAGCTCCTGGGACACCCGACAGATGTTTTTC. The gene calls are TRDV2 and TRDJ3; TRDD3 matches at 8 bases. Because TCRdb records no J gene, it was assigned here through a match of the DNA to germline. The CDR3 is 18 residues long. Germline V gene sequence: CDR1 GEAIGNYY, CDR2 EKD. V lost 0 bases and J lost 0; bases outside the gene matches: 3.

As concerns this clone: This likely came from a read error, as a far larger clone is one base away. This sequence joins TRDV2 and TRDJ3; TRDD3 matches 8 bases. As TCRdb names no J gene, one was assigned here on the basis of a DNA match to germline. V shed 3 bases and J 0 bases; nucleotides not matched to a gene: 18. Germline values: CDR1 GEAIGNYY, CDR2 EKD. The CDR3 is made up of 22 amino acids. For the CDR3, the DNA is TGTGCCTGTGACTCCCGGGAGTGGGGGATTCACGCTCGCTCCTGGGACACCCGACAGATGTTTTTC. It specifies CACDSREWGIHARSWDTRQMFF.

Concerning this clone: A far larger clone differs by one base, so this is likely a read error. The chain employs TRDV2 and TRDJ3; TRDD3 matches 8 bases. The J gene, absent from TCRdb, was called here by matching the DNA to germline. This CDR3 contains 22 residues. CDR1 and CDR2 from the germline V gene are GEAIGNYY and EKD. In nucleotides, the CDR3 is TGTGCCTATGACTCCCCGGAGTGGGGGATTCACGCTCGCTCCTGGGACACCCGACAGATGTTTTTC. Translation gives CAYDSPEWGIHARSWDTRQMFF.

Remarks on this clone: This likely stems from a read error, as it lies one base from a far larger clone. CDR3 residues: CAAITSQASRIYTDKLIF. The DNA of the CDR3 is TGTGCGGCAATCACCTCACAAGCTAGCCGAATATACACCGATAAACTCATCTTT. The chain joins TRAV29/DV5 to TRDJ1; D gene unclear. As TCRdb names no J gene, one was assigned here on the basis of a DNA match to germline. CDR3 length equals 18 residues. Germline CDR1 reads NSMFDY; CDR2 reads ISSIKDK.

By share of the sample, this clone is large. The chain employs TRDV1 and TRDJ1, with 9 bases that match TRDD3. The J segment lost 0 bases and the V segment lost 0 bases, leaving 20 bases of the junction unmatched. The V gene's germline CDR1 is TSWWSYY and CDR2 QGS. This CDR3 has 22 residues. The CDR3 spells CALGELAGTSVCTGGHTDKLIF. The CDR3 DNA sequence: TGTGCTCTTGGGGAACTAGCGGGGACTTCCGTTTGTACTGGGGGACACACCGATAAACTCATCTTT.

Judged by abundance, this clone is large. The chain is built from TRDV1 and TRDJ1; TRDD3 matches 10 bases. Germline CDR1 and CDR2: TSWWSYY and QGS. J gave up 0 bases and V 0 bases, and 19 bases lay outside the gene matches. The CDR3 length is 22 residues. The CDR3 protein is CALGELTVENRLGDRYTDKLIF. The CDR3 DNA reads TGTGCTCTTGGGGAACTCACGGTAGAGAACAGGCTGGGGGATAGATACACCGATAAACTCATCTTT.

This clone was counted between two and nine times. A far larger clone is only one base removed, so a read error is likely. The same CDR3 arises from other DNA sequences in this sample as well. The V and J genes are TRDV3 and TRDJ3; 13 bases are a match to TRDD3. Germline assignment: CDR1 TVYSNPD and CDR2 GDNSRS (reference sequence). This CDR3 region has 23 residues. CDR3: CASISYPPLGDTGSSWDTRQMFF. Here the CDR3 DNA reads TGTGCCTCTATTTCCTACCCCCCACTGGGGGATACGGGAAGCTCCTGGGACACCCGCCAGATGTTTTTC.

This clone was counted only a few times. This likely reflects a read error, since a far larger clone is one base away. The sample holds other DNA sequences that translate to the same CDR3. The CDR3 loop is CAASASGGYLYTDKLIF. The CDR3 bases are TGTGCAGCAAGTGCGTCTGGGGGATACTTGTACACCGATAAACTCATCTTT. The rearrangement joins TRAV29/DV5 to TRDJ1; 11 bases fit TRDD3. The germline V gene encodes CDR1 NSMFDY and CDR2 ISSIKDK. Trimming removed 2 bases from V and 0 bases from J; junction bases left unmatched: 9. The CDR3 is 17 amino acids.

There are a few counts of this clone. A far larger clone is a single base away, which makes a read error likely. V and J are TRDV1 and TRDJ1; 7 nucleotides match TRDD3. There are 23 residues in the CDR3. Germline lookup yields CDR1 TSWWSYY and CDR2 QGS. Trimming removed 3 bases from V and 0 bases from J; junction bases left unmatched: 28. The CDR3 loop is CALGDGASPLRLLGTLNTDKLIF. CDR3 nucleotides: TGTGCTCTTGGGGACGGGGCCTCGCCCCTGAGGTTACTGGGGACACTCAACACCGATAAACTCATCTTT.

In this sample, this clone turned up a few times. A far larger clone is off by one base, so a read error is likely. The same CDR3 arises from other DNA sequences in this sample as well. This sequence joins TRAV29/DV5 and TRDJ1; 13 nucleotides align to TRDD3. The CDR3 is 21 residues long. CDR1 and CDR2 (germline): NSMFDY, ISSIKDK. V was clipped by 4 bases and J by 2 bases; unmatched bases: 23. This chain's CDR3 is CAARLPTLDWGIRRGTDKLIF. The CDR3 nucleotides read TGTGCAGCACGCCTTCCTACCCTTGACTGGGGGATACGCCGGGGTACCGATAAACTCATCTTT.

In its sample, this clone was seen a few times. A far larger clone is only one base removed, so a read error is likely. The rearrangement joins TRDV1 to TRDJ1; 7 nucleotides match TRDD3. Losses at the gene ends were 0 bases for V and 0 bases for J; bases not matched to a gene: 10. CDR1 is TSWWSYY and CDR2 is QGS in the germline V gene. This CDR3 spans 18 amino acids. The CDR3 is CALGELRVLGGDTDKLIF. CDR3 bases: TGTGCTCTTGGGGAACTACGGGTCCTGGGGGGCGACACCGATAAACTCATCTTT.

Of note for this clone: A read error likely explains this, since a far larger clone differs by one base. The chain has TRAV29/DV5 and TRDJ2, with D uncertain. TCRdb is silent on the J gene; assignment here came from matching the DNA to germline. This CDR3 contains 14 residues. Germline-derived CDR1 and CDR2 are NSMFDY and ISSIKDK. V lost 2 bases and J lost 9, with 17 bases in between. CDR3 in amino acids: CAASKRSPATQLFF. The CDR3 bases are TGTGCAGCAAGTAAAAGATCCCCCGCGACACAACTCTTCTTT. Looking up the rest from reference TRAV29/DV5 and TRDJ2 gives the full variable domain: DQQVKQNSPSLSVQEGRISILNCDYTNSMFDYFLWYKKYPAEGPTFLISISSIKDKNEDGRFTVFLNKSAKHLSLHIVPSQPGDSAVYFCAASKRSPATQLFFGKGTQLIVEP.

This clone was seen a few times. A single base separates this from a much larger clone, so it may be a read error. The chain recombines TRDV1 with TRDJ1; D possibly matches TRDD2 or TRDD3 (7 bases each). Germline V gene sequence: CDR1 TSWWSYY, CDR2 QGS. V was trimmed by 1 base and J by 6 bases, leaving 36 bases between them. There are 22 residues in the CDR3. CDR3 region: CALGERPPSSPWGRVVSYKLIF. Written as DNA, the CDR3 is TGTGCTCTTGGGGAACGACCTCCTTCCTCCCCCTGGGGGCGGGTCGTGAGCTATAAACTCATCTTT.

Note on this clone: This likely came from a read error, as a far larger clone is one base away. CDR3 DNA sequence: TGTGCCTGTGACTCCCCGGAGTGGGGGATTCACGCTCACTCCTGGGACACCCGACAGATGTTTTTC. Translating it yields CACDSPEWGIHAHSWDTRQMFF. The chain joins TRDV2 to TRDJ3; 8 bases agree with TRDD3. Germline matching of the DNA provided the J gene here, since TCRdb leaves it blank. CDR1 and CDR2 (germline): GEAIGNYY, EKD. The J segment lost 0 bases and the V segment lost 3 bases, leaving 18 bases of the junction unmatched. The CDR3 spans 22 residues.

This clone was seen only a few times. Just one base apart from a much larger clone, this may be a read error. Other DNA sequences from this sample encode an identical CDR3 as well. This chain connects TRAV38-2/DV8 to TRDJ1, with TRDD3 matching 10 bases. CDR3 length: 21 amino acids. With V trimmed by 0 bases and J by 0 bases, 17 bases remained unmatched. Germline V lookup: CDR1 TSESDYY, CDR2 QEAYKQQN. CDR3 bases: TGTGCTTATAGGAGCGCGCGTATTTCCCGACCCTGGGGGATATACACCGATAAACTCATCTTT. Protein sequence: CAYRSARISRPWGIYTDKLIF.

This clone was detected only a few times. A much larger clonotype is one base distant, so this may be a read error. V is TRDV1 and J is TRDJ1; weak D call: TRDD3 (5 bases). The CDR3 is 16 amino acids. In germline, CDR1 is TSWWSYY, CDR2 QGS. CDR3 loop: CARSSGLGTVRGVLIF. In nucleotides, the CDR3 is TGTGCACGAAGTTCGGGGCTGGGTACTGTGCGTGGCGTACTCATCTTT.

With regard to this clone: A far larger clone is only one base removed, so a read error is likely. The sample carries other DNA sequences with the same CDR3. This chain uses TRAV29/DV5 with TRDJ1; 10 bases match TRDD3. CDR1 is NSMFDY, CDR2 ISSIKDK, per germline. The CDR3 totals 18 residues. The V and J ends lost 0 bases and 0 bases, in that order; junction bases with no gene match: 11. The CDR3 DNA reads as TGTGCAGCAAGCGCCGGGGGATACGTACTGGAGTACACCGATAAACTCATCTTT. Translating gives CAASAGGYVLEYTDKLIF. Full variable domain (rest looked up from reference TRAV29/DV5 and TRDJ1): DQQVKQNSPSLSVQEGRISILNCDYTNSMFDYFLWYKKYPAEGPTFLISISSIKDKNEDGRFTVFLNKSAKHLSLHIVPSQPGDSAVYFCAASAGGYVLEYTDKLIFGKGTRVTVEP.